A few counts support the clone carrying this TCR beta chain. The antigen is not known. This sample stems from a study of CD8 T cells in ankylosing spondylitis. This CDR3 has 11 residues. V lost 7 bases and J 0 bases, leaving 3 bases between the germline ends. Germline CDR1 and CDR2: MDHEN and SYDVKM. Study-wide results and limits: Both synovial fluid and blood in reactive arthritis had previously been reported to carry some motif variants. Characteristic, it appeared, of ankylosing spondylitis blood was a TCR beta motif of roughly eight highly homologous variants. Reports say disease-linked clones showed up significantly more in matched ankylosing spondylitis synovial fluid. CD8+ cells made up the disease-linked clones, which were relatively rare in peripheral blood.

With molecular barcodes, quantitative 5'-RACE was used to make the TCR beta libraries. Each CDR3 protein gets one entry after TCRdb re-called the 5' RACE reads with MiXCR. The data show 300,000 to 400,000 distinct CDR3 sequences, more than 20% seen once. The receptor was isolated from a male donor with ankylosing spondylitis. The gene calls are TRBV28 and TRBJ1-2, with D unclear. Input material: blood, either unsorted or a sorted T cell fraction (not recorded which). The DNA of the CDR3 is TGTGCCAGCACAGCTAACTATGGCTACACCTTC. Its translation: CASTANYGYTF.